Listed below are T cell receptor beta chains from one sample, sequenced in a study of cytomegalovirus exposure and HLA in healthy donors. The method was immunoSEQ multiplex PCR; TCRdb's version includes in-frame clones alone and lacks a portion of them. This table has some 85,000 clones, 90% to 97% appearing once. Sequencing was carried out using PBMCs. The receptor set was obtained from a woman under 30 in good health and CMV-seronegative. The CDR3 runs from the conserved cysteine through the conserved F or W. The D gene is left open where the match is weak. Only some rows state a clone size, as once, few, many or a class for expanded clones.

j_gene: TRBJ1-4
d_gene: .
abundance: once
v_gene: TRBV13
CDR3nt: TGTGCCAGCAGCTTAGGGGACAGCATTTATGAAAAACTGTTTTTT
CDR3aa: CASSLGDSIYEKLFF

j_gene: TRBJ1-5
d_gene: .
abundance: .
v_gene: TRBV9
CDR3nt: TGTGCCAGCAGCGGCACAGGGAATGGCCAGCCCCAGCATTTT
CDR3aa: CASSGTGNGQPQHF

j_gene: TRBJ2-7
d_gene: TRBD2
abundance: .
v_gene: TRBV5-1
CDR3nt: TGCGCCAGCAGCTTGGTGACTAGCGTTAACTACGAGCAGTACTTC
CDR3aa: CASSLVTSVNYEQYF

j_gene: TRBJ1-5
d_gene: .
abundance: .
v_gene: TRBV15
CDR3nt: TGTGCCACCAGCGGGGCACGACAGCCCCAGCATTTT
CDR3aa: CATSGARQPQHF

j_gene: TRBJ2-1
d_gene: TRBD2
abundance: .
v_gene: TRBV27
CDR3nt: TGTGCCAGCAGTTTAGTGCTAGCGGGAGGCCTCAATGAGCAGTTCTTC
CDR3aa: CASSLVLAGGLNEQFF

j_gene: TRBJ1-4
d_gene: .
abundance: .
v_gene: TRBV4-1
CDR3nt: TGCGCCAGCAGCCAAGTGTTAGCCGCAACTAATGAAAAACTGTTTTTT
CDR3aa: CASSQVLAATNEKLFF

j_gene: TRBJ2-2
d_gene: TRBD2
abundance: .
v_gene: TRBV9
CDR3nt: TGTGCCAGCAGCGTAGCGGGGGGAGCGAACACCGGGGAGCTGTTTTTT
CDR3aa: CASSVAGGANTGELFF

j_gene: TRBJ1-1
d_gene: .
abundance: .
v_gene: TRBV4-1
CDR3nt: TGCGCCAGCAGCCAAGAGCAGGGGATGAGCACTGAAGCTTTCTTT
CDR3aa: CASSQEQGMSTEAFF

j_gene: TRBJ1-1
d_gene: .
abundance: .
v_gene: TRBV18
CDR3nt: TGTGCCAGCTCACCTACCGGACAGAACACTGAAGCTTTCTTT
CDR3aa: CASSPTGQNTEAFF

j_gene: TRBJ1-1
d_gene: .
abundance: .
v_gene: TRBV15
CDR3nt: TGTGCCACCAGCAGATCTGTAGACAGCCAGAACACTGAAGCTTTCTTT
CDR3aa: CATSRSVDSQNTEAFF

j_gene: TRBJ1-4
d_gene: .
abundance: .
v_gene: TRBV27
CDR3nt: TGTGCCAGCAGTTTAGTGGGCCCCACTAATGAAAAACTGTTTTTT
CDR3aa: CASSLVGPTNEKLFF

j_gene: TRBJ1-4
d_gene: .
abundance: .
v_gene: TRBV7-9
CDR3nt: TGTGCCAGCAGCAGAGACCCGGCGGCAACTAATGAAAAACTGTTTTTT
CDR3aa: CASSRDPAATNEKLFF

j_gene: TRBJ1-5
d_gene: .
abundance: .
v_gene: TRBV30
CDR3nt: TGTGCCTGGAGTGTACTTAGCAATCAGCCCCAGCATTTT
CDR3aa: CAWSVLSNQPQHF

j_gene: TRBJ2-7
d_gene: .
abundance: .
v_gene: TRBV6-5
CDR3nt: TGTGCCAGCAGTTACTCTACCGGGGGCTCCTACGAGCAGTACTTC
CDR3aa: CASSYSTGGSYEQYF

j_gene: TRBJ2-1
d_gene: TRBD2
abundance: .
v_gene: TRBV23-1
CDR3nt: TGCGCCAGGTTTGAGGGGAGGGTGCTGTTCTTC
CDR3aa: CARFEGRVLFF

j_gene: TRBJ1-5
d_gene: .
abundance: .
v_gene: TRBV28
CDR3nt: TGTGCCAGCAGTTTGGCGGGAGGGGGGCATCAGCCCCAGCATTTT
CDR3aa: CASSLAGGGHQPQHF

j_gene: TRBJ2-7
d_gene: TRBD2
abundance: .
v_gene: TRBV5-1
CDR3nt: TGCGCCAGCAGGGCTACTAGCGGGGTACTCTACGAGCAGTACTTC
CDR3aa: CASRATSGVLYEQYF

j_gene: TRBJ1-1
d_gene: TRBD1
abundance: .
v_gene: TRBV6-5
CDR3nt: TGTGCCAGCAGTTACTCCATGGGACAGTTGAACACTGAAGCTTTCTTT
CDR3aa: CASSYSMGQLNTEAFF

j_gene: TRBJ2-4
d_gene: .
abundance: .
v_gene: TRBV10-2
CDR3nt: TGCGCCAGCAGTGAGCACAGGGTGGCCAAAAACATTCAGTACTTC
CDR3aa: CASSEHRVAKNIQYF

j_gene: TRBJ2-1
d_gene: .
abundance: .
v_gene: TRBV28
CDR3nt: TGTGCCAGCTCTCCGGGCTCCTACAATGAGCAGTTCTTC
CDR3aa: CASSPGSYNEQFF

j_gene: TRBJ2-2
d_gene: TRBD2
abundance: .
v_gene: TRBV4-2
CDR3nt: TGTGCCAGCAGCCAAGGGGGACTAGCCACCGGGGAGCTGTTTTTT
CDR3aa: CASSQGGLATGELFF

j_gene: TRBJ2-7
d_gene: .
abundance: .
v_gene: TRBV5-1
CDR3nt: TGCGCCAGCAGCTTAGAAGGACTCTACGAGCAGTACTTC
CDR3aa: CASSLEGLYEQYF

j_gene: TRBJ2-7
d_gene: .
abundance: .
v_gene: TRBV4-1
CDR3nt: TGCGCCAGCAGCCTAGGACACAGGGTAGGGTCCTACGAGCAGTACTTC
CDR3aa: CASSLGHRVGSYEQYF

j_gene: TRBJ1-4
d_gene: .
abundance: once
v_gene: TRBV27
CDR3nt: TGTGCCAGCAGTCCTCAGGGGAATGAAAAACTGTTTTTT
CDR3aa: CASSPQGNEKLFF

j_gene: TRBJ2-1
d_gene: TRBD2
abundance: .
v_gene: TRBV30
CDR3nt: TGTGCCTGGAGTGTCCCTCTCGCGGGAGGGCCGGTAAGAAGGAATGAGCAGTTCTTC
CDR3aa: CAWSVPLAGGPVRRNEQFF

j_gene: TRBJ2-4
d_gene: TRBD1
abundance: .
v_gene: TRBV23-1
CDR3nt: TGCGCCGAATACGGGGACAGAGGCCGTAGAAACATTCAGTACTTC
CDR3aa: CAEYGDRGRRNIQYF

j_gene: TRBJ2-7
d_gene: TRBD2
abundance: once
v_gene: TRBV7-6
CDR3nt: TGTGCCAGCAGCTTAGCGCTAGCGGATGCCTACGAGCAGTACTTC
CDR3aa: CASSLALADAYEQYF

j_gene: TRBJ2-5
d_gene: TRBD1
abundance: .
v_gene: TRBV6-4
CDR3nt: TGTGCCAGCAGTGCGACAGGGGGCTACGGAGAGACCCAGTACTTC
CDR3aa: CASSATGGYGETQYF

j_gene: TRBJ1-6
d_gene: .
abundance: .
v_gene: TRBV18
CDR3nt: TGTGCCAGCTCACCACAAGGGGTCGATAATTCACCCCTCCACTTT
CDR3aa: CASSPQGVDNSPLHF

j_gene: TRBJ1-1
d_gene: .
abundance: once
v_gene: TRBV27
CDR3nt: TGTGCCAGCAGTTTCCTTCAGGGTGAAGCTTTCTTT
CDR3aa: CASSFLQGEAFF

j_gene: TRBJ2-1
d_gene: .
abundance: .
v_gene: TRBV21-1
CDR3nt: TGTGCCAGCAGCAGGGGAGCTAACTACAATGAGCAGTTCTTC
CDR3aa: CASSRGANYNEQFF

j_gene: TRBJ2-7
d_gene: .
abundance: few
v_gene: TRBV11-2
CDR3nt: TGTGCCAGCAGCCGCGGGCTGACATCCTACGAGCAGTACTTC
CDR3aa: CASSRGLTSYEQYF

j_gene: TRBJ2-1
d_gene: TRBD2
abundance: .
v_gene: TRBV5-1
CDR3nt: TGCGCCAGCAGCTCTCCGGGACTAGCGGATGAAAATGAACAGTTCTTC
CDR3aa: CASSSPGLADENEQFF

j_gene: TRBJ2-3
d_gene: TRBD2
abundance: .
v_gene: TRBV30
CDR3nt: TGTGCCTGGAGTGGGCGGGAGGCAGATACGCAGTATTTT
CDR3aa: CAWSGREADTQYF

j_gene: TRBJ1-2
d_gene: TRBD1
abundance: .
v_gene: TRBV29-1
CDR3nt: TGCAGCGGTGGGACAGGGGGGCACTATGGCTACACCTTC
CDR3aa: CSGGTGGHYGYTF

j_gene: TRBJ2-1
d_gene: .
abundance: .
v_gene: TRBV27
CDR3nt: TGTGCCAGCAGGACTAGCTACAATGAGCAGTTCTTC
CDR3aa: CASRTSYNEQFF

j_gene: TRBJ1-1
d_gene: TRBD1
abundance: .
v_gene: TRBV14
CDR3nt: TGTGCCAGCAGCCCACAGGGGGCGGGCACTGAAGCTTTCTTT
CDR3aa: CASSPQGAGTEAFF

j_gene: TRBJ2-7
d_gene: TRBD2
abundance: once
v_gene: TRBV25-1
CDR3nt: TGTGCCAGCAGTCCTAGCGGGAGTCTGAACGAGCAGTACTTC
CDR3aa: CASSPSGSLNEQYF

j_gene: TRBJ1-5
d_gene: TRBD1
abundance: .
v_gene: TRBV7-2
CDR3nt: TGTGCCAGCAGCCCACAGGGGGGCCCGGAGCCCCAGCATTTT
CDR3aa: CASSPQGGPEPQHF

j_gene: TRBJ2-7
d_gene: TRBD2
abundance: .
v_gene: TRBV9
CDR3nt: TGTGCCAGCAGCGTAGGACACGGGACTAGCGGACACTACGAGCAGTACTTC
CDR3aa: CASSVGHGTSGHYEQYF

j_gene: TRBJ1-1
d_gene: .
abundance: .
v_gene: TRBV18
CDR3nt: TGTGCCAGCTCACCATGGAGGGCGGGCACTGAAGCTTTCTTT
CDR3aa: CASSPWRAGTEAFF

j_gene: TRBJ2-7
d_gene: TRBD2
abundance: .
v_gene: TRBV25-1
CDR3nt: TGTGCCAGCAGTTCTCTGGGCACTAGCGGGACTTACGAGCAGTACTTC
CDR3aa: CASSSLGTSGTYEQYF